This T cell receptor (beta chain) was documented in a study of early T cells in non-severe SARS-CoV-2 infection. As for the study in general: From unsorted whole blood, bulk RNA was sequenced, and the chains remained unpaired.

In TCRdb, the 5' RACE reads were re-called with MiXCR into one record per CDR3 protein. Of about 90,000 distinct CDR3 sequences listed, 9.5% to 15% are singletons. The germline CDR1 and CDR2 sequences are LGHNT and FRNRAP. V was pared by 0 bases and J by 0 bases, with 6 bases between. The length of the CDR3 is 16 residues. The sample consisted of whole blood, taken at baseline. The source of this sequence is an adult who was a healthcare worker with PCR-confirmed SARS-CoV-2 infection or an uninfected control (not recorded which). The chain carries TRBV12-5 and TRBJ1-6; D unresolved. The CDR3 reads CASGLVLSSYNSPLHF. The CDR3 DNA sequence: TGTGCTAGTGGTTTGGTACTGAGCTCCTATAATTCACCCCTCCACTTT. Using reference TRBV12-5 and TRBJ1-6 for the parts outside the CDR3, the full variable domain is DARVTQTPRHKVTEMGQEVTMRCQPILGHNTVFWYRQTMMQGLELLAYFRNRAPLDDSGMPKDRFSAEMPDATLATLKIQPSEPRDSAVYFCASGLVLSSYNSPLHFGNGTRLTVT.